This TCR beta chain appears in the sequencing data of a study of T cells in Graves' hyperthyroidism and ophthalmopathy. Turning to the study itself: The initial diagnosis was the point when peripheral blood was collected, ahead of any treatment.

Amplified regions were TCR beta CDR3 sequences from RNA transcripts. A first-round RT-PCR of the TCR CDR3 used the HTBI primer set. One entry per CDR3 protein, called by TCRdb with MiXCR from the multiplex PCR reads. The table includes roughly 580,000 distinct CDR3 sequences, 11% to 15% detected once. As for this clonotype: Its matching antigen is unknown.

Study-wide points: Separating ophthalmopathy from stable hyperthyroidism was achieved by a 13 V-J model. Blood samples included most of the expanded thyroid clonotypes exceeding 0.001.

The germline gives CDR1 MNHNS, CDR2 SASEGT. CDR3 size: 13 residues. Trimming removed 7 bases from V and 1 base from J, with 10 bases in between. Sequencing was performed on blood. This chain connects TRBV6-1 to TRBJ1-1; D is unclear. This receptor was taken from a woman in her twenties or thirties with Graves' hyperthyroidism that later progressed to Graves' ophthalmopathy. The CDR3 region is CASNPYRNTEAFF. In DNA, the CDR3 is TGTGCCAGCAACCCATACAGGAACACTGAAGCTTTCTTT.